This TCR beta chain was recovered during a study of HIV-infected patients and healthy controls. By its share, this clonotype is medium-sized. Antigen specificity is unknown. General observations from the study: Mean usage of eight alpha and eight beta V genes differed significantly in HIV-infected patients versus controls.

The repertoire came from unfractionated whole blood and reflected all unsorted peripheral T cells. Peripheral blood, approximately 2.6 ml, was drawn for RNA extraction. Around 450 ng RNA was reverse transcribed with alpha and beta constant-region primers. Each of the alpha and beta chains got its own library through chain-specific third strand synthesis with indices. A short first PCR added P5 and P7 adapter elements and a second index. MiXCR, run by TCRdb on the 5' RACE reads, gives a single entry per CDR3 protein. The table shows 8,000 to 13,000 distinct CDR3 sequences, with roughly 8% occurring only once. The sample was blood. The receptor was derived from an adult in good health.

CDR3 nucleotide sequence: TGTGCCACCAGCAGAGATCAGCCGCGGACAGGGGGCGGCAATCAGCCCCAGCATTTT. Translation: CATSRDQPRTGGGNQPQHF. The chain combines TRBV15 with TRBJ1-5, with 11 bases identical to TRBD1. Unmatched junction bases numbered 9, after V lost 0 bases and J lost 2 bases. Germline lookup yields CDR1 LNHNV and CDR2 YYDKDF (reference sequence). The CDR3 covers 19 residues. Using reference TRBV15 and TRBJ1-5 for the parts outside the CDR3, the full variable domain is DAMVIQNPRYQVTQFGKPVTLSCSQTLNHNVMYWYQQKSSQAPKLLFHYYDKDFNNEADTPDNFQSRRPNTSFCFLDIRSPGLGDTAMYLCATSRDQPRTGGGNQPQHFGDGTRLSIL.